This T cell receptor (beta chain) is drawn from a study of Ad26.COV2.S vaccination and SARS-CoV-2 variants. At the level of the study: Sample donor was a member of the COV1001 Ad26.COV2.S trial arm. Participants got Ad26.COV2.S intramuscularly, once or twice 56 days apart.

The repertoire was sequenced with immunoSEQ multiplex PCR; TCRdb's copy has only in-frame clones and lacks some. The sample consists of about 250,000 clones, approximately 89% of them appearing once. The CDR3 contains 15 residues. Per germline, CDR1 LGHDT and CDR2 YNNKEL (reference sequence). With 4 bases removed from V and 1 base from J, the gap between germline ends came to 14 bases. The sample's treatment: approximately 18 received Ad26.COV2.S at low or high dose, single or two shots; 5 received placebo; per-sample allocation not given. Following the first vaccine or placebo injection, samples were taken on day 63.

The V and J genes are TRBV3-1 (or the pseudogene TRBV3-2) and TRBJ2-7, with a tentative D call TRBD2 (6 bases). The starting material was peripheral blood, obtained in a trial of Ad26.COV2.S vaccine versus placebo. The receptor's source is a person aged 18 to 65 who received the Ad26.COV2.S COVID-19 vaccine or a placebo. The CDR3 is CASSPGTVGSYEQYF. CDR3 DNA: TGTGCCAGCAGCCCGGGGACTGTAGGATCCTACGAGCAGTACTTC.